This TCR beta chain was documented in a study of T cells in Graves' hyperthyroidism and ophthalmopathy. The trim removed 2 bases at V and 5 bases at J, leaving 8 bases unmatched. The CDR3 covers 17 residues. In germline, CDR1 is MDHEN, CDR2 SYDVKM. This clonotype was seen a few times. Amplification targeted TCR beta CDR3 regions from RNA transcripts. First-round RT-PCR of the TCR CDR3 relied on the HTBI primer set. TCRdb processed the multiplex PCR reads anew with MiXCR; each CDR3 protein has one entry. This table has about 350,000 distinct CDR3 sequences, nearly 15% appearing once. The TCR originated in a woman in her sixties with Graves' ophthalmopathy. The chain recombines TRBV28 with TRBJ2-2; 10 bases match TRBD2. The sample taken for sequencing was blood. The CDR3 loop reads CASSLPTSGPRTGELFF. In DNA form, the CDR3 reads TGTGCCAGCAGTTTACCGACTAGCGGGCCCAGGACCGGGGAGCTGTTTTTT.